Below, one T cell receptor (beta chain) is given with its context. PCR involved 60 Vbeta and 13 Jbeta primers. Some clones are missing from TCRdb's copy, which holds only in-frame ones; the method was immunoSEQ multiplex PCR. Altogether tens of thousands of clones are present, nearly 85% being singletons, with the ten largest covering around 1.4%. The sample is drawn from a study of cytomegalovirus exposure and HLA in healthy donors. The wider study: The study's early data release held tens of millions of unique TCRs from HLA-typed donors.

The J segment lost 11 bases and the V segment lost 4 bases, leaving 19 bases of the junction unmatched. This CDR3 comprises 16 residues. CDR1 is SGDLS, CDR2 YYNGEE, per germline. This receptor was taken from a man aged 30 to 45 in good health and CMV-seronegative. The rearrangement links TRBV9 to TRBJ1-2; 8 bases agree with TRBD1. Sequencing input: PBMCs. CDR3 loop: CASSPGRQGLWKTYTF. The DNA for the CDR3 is TGTGCCAGCAGCCCCGGCAGACAGGGGCTATGGAAAACTTACACCTTC.